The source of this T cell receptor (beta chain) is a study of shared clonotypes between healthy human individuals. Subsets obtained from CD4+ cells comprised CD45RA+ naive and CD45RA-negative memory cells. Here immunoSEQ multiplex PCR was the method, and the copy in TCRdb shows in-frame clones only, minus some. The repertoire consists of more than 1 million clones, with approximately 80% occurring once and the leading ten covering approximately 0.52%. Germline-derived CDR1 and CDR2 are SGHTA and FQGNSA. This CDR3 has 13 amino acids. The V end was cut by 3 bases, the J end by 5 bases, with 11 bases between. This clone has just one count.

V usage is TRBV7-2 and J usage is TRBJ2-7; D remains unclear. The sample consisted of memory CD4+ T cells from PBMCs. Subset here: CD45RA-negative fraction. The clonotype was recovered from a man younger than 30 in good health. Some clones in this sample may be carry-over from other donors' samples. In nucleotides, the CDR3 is TGTGCCAGCAGCTTCGACACCTTGGACGAGCAGTACTTC. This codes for CASSFDTLDEQYF.